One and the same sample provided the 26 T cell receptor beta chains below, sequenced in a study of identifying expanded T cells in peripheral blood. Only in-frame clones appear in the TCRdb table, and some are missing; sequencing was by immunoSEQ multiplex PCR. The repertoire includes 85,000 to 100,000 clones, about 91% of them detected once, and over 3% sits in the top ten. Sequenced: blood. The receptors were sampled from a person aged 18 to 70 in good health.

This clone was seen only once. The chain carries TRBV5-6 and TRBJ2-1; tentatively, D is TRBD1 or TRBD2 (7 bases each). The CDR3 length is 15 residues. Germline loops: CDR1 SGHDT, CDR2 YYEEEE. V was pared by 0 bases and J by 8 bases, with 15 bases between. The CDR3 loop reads CASSLVGEGADEQFF. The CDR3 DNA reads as TGTGCCAGCAGCTTGGTAGGGGAGGGGGCGGATGAGCAGTTCTTC.

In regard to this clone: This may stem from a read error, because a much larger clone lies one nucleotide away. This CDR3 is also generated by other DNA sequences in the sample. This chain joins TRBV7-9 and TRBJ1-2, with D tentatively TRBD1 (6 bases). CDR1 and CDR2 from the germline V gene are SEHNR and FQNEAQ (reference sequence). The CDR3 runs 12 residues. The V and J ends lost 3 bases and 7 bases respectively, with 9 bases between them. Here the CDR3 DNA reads TGTGCCAGCAGCTTCAACAGGGCTGGCTACACCTTC. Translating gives CASSFNRAGYTF.

The CDR3 reads CASSKYPSGTHYEQYF. As DNA, the CDR3 is TGTGCCAGCAGCAAATACCCTAGCGGGACCCACTACGAGCAGTACTTC. The chain combines TRBV28 with TRBJ2-7; 9 nucleotides line up with TRBD2. Germline CDR1 MDHEN, CDR2 SYDVKM. The V segment lost 6 bases and the J segment 3 bases; nucleotides outside the gene matches: 12. The CDR3 consists of 16 residues.

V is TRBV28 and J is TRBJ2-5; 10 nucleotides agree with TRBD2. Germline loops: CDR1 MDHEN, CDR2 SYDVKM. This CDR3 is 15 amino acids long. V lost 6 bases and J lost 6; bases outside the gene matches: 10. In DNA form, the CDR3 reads TGTGCCAGCAGGGGGAGCGGGGGGGTTTGGCAGACCCAGTACTTC. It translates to CASRGSGGVWQTQYF. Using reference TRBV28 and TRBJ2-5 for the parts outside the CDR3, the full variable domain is DVKVTQSSRYLVKRTGEKVFLECVQDMDHENMFWYRQDPGLGLRLIYFSYDVKMKEKGDIPEGYSVSREKKERFSLILESASTNQTSMYLCASRGSGGVWQTQYFGPGTRLLVL.

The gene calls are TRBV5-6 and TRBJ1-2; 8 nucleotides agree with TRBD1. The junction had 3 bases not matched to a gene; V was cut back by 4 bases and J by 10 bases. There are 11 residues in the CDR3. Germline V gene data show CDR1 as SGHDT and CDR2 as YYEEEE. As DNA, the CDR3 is TGTGCCAGCAGCAGGGACAGGTTCTACACCTTC. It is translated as CASSRDRFYTF.

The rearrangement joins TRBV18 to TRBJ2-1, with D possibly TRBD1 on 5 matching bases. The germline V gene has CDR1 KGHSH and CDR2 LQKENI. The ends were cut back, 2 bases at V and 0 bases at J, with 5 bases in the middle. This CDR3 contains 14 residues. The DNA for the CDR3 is TGTGCCAGCTCACCAGACAGCTCCTACAATGAGCAGTTCTTC. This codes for CASSPDSSYNEQFF. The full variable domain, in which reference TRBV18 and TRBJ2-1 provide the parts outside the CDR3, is NAGVMQNPRHLVRRRGQEARLRCSPMKGHSHVYWYRQLPEEGLKFMVYLQKENIIDESGMPKERFSAEFPKEGPSILRIQQVVRGDSAAYFCASSPDSSYNEQFFGPGTRLTVL.

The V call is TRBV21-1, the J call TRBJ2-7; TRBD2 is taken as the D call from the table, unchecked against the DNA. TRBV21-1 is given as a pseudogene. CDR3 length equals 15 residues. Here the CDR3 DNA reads TGTGCCAGCAGCAAAGGAGAGTTGGTAACCTACGAGCAGTACTTC. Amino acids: CASSKGELVTYEQYF.

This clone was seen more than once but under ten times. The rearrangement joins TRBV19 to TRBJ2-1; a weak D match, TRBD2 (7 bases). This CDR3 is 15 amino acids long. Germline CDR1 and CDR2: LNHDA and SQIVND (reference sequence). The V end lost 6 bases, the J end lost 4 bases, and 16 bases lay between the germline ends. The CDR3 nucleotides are TGTGCCAGTAGCCAAGAGGGGGAGGGGTACAATGAGCAGTTCTTC. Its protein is CASSQEGEGYNEQFF.

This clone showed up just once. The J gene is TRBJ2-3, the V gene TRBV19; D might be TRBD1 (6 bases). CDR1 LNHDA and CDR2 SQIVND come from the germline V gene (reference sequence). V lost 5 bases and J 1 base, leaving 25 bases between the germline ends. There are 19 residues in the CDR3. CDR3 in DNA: TGTGCCAGTAGTCCCCCCGGACAGCCGCTAGGGAGCCGCACAGATACGCAGTATTTT. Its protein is CASSPPGQPLGSRTDTQYF. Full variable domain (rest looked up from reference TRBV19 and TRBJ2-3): DGGITQSPKYLFRKEGQNVTLSCEQNLNHDAMYWYRQDPGQGLRLIYYSQIVNDFQKGDIAEGYSVSREKKESFPLTVTSAQKNPTAFYLCASSPPGQPLGSRTDTQYFGPGTRLTVL.

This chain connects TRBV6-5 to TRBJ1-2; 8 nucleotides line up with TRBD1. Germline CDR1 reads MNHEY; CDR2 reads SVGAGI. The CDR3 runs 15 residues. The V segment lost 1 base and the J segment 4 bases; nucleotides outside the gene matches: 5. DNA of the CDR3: TGTGCCAGCAGTTACTTCGGACAGGGACGCTATGGCTACACCTTC. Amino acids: CASSYFGQGRYGYTF.

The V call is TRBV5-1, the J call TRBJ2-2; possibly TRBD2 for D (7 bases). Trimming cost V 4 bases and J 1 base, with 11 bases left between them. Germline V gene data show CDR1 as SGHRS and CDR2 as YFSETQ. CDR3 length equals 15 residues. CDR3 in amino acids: CASSPGGRNTGELFF. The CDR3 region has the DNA TGCGCCAGCAGCCCGGGGGGCCGGAACACCGGGGAGCTGTTTTTT.

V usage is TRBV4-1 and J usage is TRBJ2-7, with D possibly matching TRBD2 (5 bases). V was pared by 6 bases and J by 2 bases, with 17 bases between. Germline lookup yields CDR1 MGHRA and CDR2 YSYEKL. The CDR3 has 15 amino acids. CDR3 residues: CASSQSGIIPYEQYF. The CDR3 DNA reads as TGCGCCAGCAGTCAATCCGGGATCATACCCTACGAGCAGTACTTC.

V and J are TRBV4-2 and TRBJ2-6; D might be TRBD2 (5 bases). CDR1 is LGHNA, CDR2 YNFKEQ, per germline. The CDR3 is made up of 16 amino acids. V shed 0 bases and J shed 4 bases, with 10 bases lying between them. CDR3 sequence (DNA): TGTGCCAGCAGCCAAGAAGGAGGAACCGGGGCCAACGTCCTGACTTTC. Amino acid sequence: CASSQEGGTGANVLTF.

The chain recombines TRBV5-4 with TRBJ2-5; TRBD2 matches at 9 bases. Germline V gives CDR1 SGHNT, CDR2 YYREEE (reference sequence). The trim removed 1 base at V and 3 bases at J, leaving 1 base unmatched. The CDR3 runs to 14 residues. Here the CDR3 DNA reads TGTGCCAGCAGCTTGAGACTAGCGGAAGAGACCCAGTACTTC. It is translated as CASSLRLAEETQYF.

In DNA form, the CDR3 reads TGTGCCAGCACTCCCGGACCATCCTACAATGAGCAGTTCTTC. This gives the protein CASTPGPSYNEQFF. The J gene is TRBJ2-1, the V gene TRBV28; D is unresolved. The CDR3 has 14 amino acids. Germline CDR1 MDHEN, CDR2 SYDVKM. V was shortened by 7 bases and J by 1 base, with 11 bases between the two germline ends.

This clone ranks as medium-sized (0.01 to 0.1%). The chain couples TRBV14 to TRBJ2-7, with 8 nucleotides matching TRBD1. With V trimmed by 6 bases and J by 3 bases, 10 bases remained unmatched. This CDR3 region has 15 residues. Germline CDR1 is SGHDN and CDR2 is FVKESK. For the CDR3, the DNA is TGTGCCAGCAGAGGGGGGACAGGTTTAAGCTACGAGCAGTACTTC. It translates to CASRGGTGLSYEQYF. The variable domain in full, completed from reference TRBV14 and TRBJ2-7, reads EAGVTQFPSHSVIEKGQTVTLRCDPISGHDNLYWYRRVMGKEIKFLLHFVKESKQDESGMPNNRFLAERTGGTYSTLKVQPAELEDSGVYFCASRGGTGLSYEQYFGPGTRLTVT.

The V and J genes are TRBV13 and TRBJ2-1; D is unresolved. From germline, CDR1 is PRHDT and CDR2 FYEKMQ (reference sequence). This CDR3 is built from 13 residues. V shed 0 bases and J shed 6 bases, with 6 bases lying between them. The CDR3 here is CASSLGGLNEQFF. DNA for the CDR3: TGTGCCAGCAGCTTAGGTGGGCTCAATGAGCAGTTCTTC.

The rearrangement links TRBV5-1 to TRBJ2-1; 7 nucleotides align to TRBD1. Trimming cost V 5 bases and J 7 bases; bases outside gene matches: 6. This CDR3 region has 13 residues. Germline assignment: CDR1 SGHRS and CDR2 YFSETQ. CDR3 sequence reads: CASSLDRENEQFF. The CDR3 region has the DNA TGCGCCAGCAGTCTTGACAGGGAGAATGAGCAGTTCTTC.

The CDR3 DNA follows: TGTGCCAGCAGCTTGTTTTCAGGGCAGGGCACCGGGGAGCTGTTTTTT. This translates into CASSLFSGQGTGELFF. The rearrangement joins TRBV5-4 to TRBJ2-2; D perhaps matches TRBD1 (5 bases). Germline assignment: CDR1 SGHNT and CDR2 YYREEE (reference sequence). This CDR3 comprises 16 residues. The V end was cut by 1 base, the J end by 4 bases, with 14 bases between.

The CDR3 loop is CASSLDLQGNEKLFF. CDR3 coding DNA: TGTGCCAGCAGCTTAGACCTTCAAGGGAATGAAAAACTGTTTTTT. The chain combines TRBV7-9 with TRBJ1-4; unclear D gene. The CDR3 covers 15 residues. The germline CDR1 and CDR2 sequences are SEHNR and FQNEAQ (reference sequence). Between the trimmed V and J ends, which lost 1 base and 5 bases, there was a span of 11 bases.

CDR3 residues: CASSLTGGTNEKLFF. The CDR3 DNA reads as TGCGCCAGCAGCCTTACAGGGGGGACTAATGAAAAACTGTTTTTT. V gene TRBV5-1 combines with J gene TRBJ1-4, with 8 bases lining up with TRBD1. Unmatched junction bases numbered 4, after V lost 4 bases and J lost 2 bases. Germline assignment: CDR1 SGHRS and CDR2 YFSETQ. The CDR3 runs to 15 residues. Supplemented by reference TRBV5-1 and TRBJ1-4, the full variable domain reads KAGVTQTPRYLIKTRGQQVTLSCSPISGHRSVSWYQQTPGQGLQFLFEYFSETQRNKGNFPGRFSGRQFSNSRSEMNVSTLELGDSALYLCASSLTGGTNEKLFFGSGTQLSVL.

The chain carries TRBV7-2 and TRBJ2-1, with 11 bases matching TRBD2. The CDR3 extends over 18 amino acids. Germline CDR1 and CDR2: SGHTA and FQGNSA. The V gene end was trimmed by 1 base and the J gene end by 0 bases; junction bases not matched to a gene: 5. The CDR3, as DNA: TGTGCCAGCAGCTTAGATCTAGCGGGGGGACACTCCTACAATGAGCAGTTCTTC. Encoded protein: CASSLDLAGGHSYNEQFF.

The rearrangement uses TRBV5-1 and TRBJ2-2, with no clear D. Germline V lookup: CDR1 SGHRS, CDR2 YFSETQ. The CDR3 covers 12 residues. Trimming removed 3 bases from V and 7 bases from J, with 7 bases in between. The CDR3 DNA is TGCGCCAGCAGCTCCGTACTCGGGGAGCTGTTTTTT. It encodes CASSSVLGELFF.

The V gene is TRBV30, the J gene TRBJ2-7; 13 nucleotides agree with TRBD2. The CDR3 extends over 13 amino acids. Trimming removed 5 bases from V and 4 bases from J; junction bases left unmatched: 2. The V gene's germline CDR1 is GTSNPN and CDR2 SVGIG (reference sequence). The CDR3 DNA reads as TGTGCCTGGGAGACTAGCGGGGGGTACGAGCAGTACTTC. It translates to CAWETSGGYEQYF.

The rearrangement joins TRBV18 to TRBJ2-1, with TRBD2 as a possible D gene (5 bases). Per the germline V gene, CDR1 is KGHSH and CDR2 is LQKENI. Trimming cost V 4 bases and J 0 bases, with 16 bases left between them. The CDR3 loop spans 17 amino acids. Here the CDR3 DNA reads TGTGCCAGCTCACTTGGATGGGAGAGAAGCTCCTACAATGAGCAGTTCTTC. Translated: CASSLGWERSSYNEQFF.

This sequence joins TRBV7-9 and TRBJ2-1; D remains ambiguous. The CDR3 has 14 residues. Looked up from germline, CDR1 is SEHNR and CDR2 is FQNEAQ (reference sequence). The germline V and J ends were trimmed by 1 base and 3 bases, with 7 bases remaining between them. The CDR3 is CASSLGASYNEQFF. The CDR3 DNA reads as TGTGCCAGCAGCTTAGGGGCCAGCTACAATGAGCAGTTCTTC.